The 11 T cell receptor beta chains reported below all come from one sample, sequenced in a study of blood T cell repertoires in COVID-19. Assay used: immunoSEQ multiplex PCR; TCRdb lists only in-frame clones, some missing. The top ten hold around 7.9% of the sample, which has roughly 200,000 clones, 83% seen once. Sequenced input: peripheral blood. These receptors were taken from a man aged 35 to 55 with active or convalescent COVID-19.

The chain links TRBV5-4 to TRBJ2-2; 7 positions match TRBD2. V lost 0 bases to trimming and J lost 7 bases; unmatched junction nucleotides: 6. The CDR3 loop spans 15 amino acids. In germline, CDR1 is SGHNT, CDR2 YYREEE (reference sequence). In DNA, the CDR3 is TGTGCCAGCAGCTTGGGTAGCGGGTTGAACGGGGAGCTGTTTTTT. Its translation is CASSLGSGLNGELFF.

This rearrangement joins TRBV5-4 to TRBJ2-7; D perhaps matches TRBD2 (5 bases). This CDR3 spans 15 amino acids. Germline V gene sequence: CDR1 SGHNT, CDR2 YYREEE (reference sequence). The ends were cut back, 3 bases at V and 5 bases at J, with 18 bases in the middle. CDR3 region: CASSSPSVGGDEQYF. CDR3 in DNA: TGTGCCAGCAGCTCGCCCTCAGTAGGAGGTGACGAGCAGTACTTC.

The rearrangement uses TRBV14 and TRBJ1-1; TRBD1 might be the D (6 bases). V gave up 5 bases and J gave up 4 bases, with 11 bases separating them. Per germline, CDR1 SGHDN and CDR2 FVKESK. This CDR3 has 13 amino acids. The CDR3, as DNA: TGTGCCAGCAGCTTAACCAGGGGCACTGAAGCTTTCTTT. Amino acids: CASSLTRGTEAFF.

This rearrangement joins TRBV4-1 to TRBJ2-7; 9 positions agree with TRBD1. The junction had 6 bases not matched to a gene; V was cut back by 3 bases and J by 3 bases. Germline-derived CDR1 and CDR2 are MGHRA and YSYEKL. This CDR3 is built from 15 residues. CDR3: CASSHPGQGHYEQYF. As DNA, the CDR3 is TGCGCCAGCAGCCACCCGGGACAGGGACACTACGAGCAGTACTTC.

This clone was seen only once. The gene calls are TRBV19 and TRBJ2-6; D gene unclear. V dropped 5 bases and J dropped 12 bases, with 14 bases sitting between them. Germline CDR1 reads LNHDA; CDR2 reads SQIVND (reference sequence). This CDR3 comprises 13 residues. The CDR3 is CASSSDTQPVLTF. DNA of the CDR3: TGTGCCAGTAGTTCCGACACCCAGCCCGTCCTGACTTTC.

This sequence joins TRBV19 and TRBJ2-7; 7 bases match TRBD1. V was pared by 6 bases and J by 5 bases, with 7 bases of the junction left unmatched. The V gene's germline CDR1 is LNHDA and CDR2 SQIVND (reference sequence). The CDR3 has 13 residues. The chain's CDR3 is CASRGGQNHEQYF. The CDR3, as DNA: TGTGCCAGTAGAGGGGGACAGAACCACGAGCAGTACTTC.

The J gene is TRBJ2-7, the V gene TRBV3-1 (or the pseudogene TRBV3-2), with 12 bases aligning to TRBD2. This CDR3 is 15 amino acids long. In germline, CDR1 is LGHDT, CDR2 YNNKEL (reference sequence). The V segment lost 3 bases and the J segment 5 bases; nucleotides outside the gene matches: 5. The CDR3 spells CASSQRTSGTHEQYF. DNA of the CDR3: TGTGCCAGCAGCCAGAGGACTAGCGGGACCCACGAGCAGTACTTC.

V usage is TRBV28 and J usage is TRBJ1-1; D is unclear. From germline, CDR1 is MDHEN and CDR2 SYDVKM. There are 12 residues in the CDR3. Trimming removed 4 bases from V and 1 base from J, with 4 bases in between. The CDR3 region has the DNA TGTGCCAGCAGTTGGGCGAACACTGAAGCTTTCTTT. Translated: CASSWANTEAFF.

The chain is built from TRBV7-3 and TRBJ1-2, with D hard to call. Trimming took 3 bases from V and 8 from J, leaving 13 bases between them. Germline lookup yields CDR1 SGHTA and CDR2 FQGTGA. The CDR3 contains 13 residues. CDR3 bases: TGTGCCAGCAGCTTCGCGGATCGTGGAGGCTACACCTTC. The encoded protein is CASSFADRGGYTF.

The chain uses TRBV9 and TRBJ2-1, with D maybe TRBD2 (7 bases). Germline V gene sequence: CDR1 SGDLS, CDR2 YYNGEE. The V and J ends lost 0 bases and 5 bases respectively, with 15 bases between them. The CDR3 loop spans 16 amino acids. The CDR3 region has the DNA TGTGCCAGCAGCGTAGGGGGCGGGGGCCTGGACAATGAGCAGTTCTTC. Amino acid sequence: CASSVGGGGLDNEQFF.

This clone has a handful of counts. The chain carries TRBV5-4 and TRBJ1-4; D possibly corresponds to TRBD1 (6 bases). The CDR3 length is 14 residues. Trimming left V 4 bases short and J 7 bases short, with 14 bases between. The germline V gene encodes CDR1 SGHNT and CDR2 YYREEE (reference sequence). The CDR3 DNA sequence: TGTGCCAGCAGCCCGGGACACCAAGGTGAAAAACTGTTTTTT. Amino acid sequence: CASSPGHQGEKLFF.